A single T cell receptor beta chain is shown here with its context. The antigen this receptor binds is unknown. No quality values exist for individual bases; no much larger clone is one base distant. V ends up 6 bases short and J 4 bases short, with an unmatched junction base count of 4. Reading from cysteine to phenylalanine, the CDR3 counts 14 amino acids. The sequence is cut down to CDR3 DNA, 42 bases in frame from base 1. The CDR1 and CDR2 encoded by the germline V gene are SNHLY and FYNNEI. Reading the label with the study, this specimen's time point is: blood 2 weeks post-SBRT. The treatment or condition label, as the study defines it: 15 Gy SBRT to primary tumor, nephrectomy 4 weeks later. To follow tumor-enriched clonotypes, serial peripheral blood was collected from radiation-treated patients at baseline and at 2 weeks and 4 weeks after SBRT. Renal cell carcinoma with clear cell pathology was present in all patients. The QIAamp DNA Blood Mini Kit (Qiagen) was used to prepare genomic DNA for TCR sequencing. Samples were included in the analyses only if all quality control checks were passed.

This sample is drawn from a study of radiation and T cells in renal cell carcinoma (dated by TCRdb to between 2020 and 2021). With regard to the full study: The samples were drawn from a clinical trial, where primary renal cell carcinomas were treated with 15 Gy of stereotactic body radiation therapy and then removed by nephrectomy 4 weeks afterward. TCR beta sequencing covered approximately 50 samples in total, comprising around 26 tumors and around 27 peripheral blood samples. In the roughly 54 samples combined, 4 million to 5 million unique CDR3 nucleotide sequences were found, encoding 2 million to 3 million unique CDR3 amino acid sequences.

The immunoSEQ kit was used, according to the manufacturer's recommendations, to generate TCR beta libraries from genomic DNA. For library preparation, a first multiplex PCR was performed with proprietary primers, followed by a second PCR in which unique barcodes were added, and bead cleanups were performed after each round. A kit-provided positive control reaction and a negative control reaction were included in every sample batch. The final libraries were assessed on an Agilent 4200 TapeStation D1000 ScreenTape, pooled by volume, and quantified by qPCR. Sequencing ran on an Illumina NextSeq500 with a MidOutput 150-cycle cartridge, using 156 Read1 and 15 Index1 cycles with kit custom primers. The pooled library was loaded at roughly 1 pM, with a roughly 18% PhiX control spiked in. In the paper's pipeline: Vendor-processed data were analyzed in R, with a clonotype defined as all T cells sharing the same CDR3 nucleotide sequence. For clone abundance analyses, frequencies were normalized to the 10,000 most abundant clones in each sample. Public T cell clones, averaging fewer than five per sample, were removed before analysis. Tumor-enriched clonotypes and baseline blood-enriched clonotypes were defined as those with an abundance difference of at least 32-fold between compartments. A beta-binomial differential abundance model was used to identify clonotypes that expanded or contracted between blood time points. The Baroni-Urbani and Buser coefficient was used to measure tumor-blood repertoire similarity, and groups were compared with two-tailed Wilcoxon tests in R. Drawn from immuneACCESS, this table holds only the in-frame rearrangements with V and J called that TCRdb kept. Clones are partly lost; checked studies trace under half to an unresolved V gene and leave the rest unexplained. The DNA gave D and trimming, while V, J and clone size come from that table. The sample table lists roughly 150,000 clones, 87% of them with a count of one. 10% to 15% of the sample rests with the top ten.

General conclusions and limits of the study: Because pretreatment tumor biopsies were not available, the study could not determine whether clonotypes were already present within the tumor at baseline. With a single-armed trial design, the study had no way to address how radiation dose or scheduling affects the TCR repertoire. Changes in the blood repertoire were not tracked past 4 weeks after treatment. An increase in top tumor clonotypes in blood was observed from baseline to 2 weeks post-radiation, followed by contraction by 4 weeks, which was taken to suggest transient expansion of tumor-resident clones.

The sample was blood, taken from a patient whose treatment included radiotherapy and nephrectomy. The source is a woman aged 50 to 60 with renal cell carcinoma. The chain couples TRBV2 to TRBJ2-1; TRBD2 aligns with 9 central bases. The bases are TGTGCCAGCAGCCTAGCGGGATCTTACAATGAGCAGTTCTTC. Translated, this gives CASSLAGSYNEQFF.